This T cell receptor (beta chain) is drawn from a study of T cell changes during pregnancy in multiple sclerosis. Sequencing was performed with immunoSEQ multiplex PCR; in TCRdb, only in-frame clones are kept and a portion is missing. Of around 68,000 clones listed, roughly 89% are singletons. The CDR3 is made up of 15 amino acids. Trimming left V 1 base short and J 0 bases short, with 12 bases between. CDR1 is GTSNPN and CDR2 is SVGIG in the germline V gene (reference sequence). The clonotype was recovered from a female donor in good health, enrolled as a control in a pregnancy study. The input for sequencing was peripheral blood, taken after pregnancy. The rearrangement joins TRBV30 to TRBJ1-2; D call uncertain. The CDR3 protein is CAWSDGLLSNYGYTF. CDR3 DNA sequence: TGTGCCTGGAGTGATGGACTGTTGTCTAACTATGGCTACACCTTC.